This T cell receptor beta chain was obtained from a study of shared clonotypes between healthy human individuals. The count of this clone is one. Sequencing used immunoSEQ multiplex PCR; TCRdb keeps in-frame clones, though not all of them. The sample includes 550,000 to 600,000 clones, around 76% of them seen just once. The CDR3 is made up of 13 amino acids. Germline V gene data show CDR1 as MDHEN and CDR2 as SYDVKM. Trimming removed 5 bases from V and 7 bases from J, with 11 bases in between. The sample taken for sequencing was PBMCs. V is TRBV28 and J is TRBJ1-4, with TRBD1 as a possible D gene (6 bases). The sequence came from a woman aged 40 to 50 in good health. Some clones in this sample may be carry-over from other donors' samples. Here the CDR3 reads CASSTQGIEKLFF. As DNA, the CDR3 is TGTGCCAGCAGTACGCAGGGGATTGAAAAACTGTTTTTT.